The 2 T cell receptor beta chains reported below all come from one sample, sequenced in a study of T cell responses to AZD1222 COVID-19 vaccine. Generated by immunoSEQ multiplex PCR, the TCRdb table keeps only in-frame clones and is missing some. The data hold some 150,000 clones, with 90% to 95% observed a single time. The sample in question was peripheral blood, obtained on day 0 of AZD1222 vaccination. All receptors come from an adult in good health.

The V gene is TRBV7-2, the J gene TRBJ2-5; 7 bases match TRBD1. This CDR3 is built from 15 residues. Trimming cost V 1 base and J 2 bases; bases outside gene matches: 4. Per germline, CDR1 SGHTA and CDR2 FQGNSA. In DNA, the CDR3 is TGTGCCAGCAGCTTAGGTGGGACAGTTCAAGAGACCCAGTACTTC. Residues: CASSLGGTVQETQYF.

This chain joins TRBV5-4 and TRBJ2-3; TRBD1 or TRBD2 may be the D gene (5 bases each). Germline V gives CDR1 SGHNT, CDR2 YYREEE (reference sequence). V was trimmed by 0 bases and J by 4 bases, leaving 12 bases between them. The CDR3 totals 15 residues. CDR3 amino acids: CASSLGWGTPDTQYF. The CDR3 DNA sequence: TGTGCCAGCAGCTTGGGCTGGGGGACCCCAGATACGCAGTATTTT.